This record looks at one T cell receptor beta chain sequence and its context. This sample is drawn from a study of OX40 agonist ivuxolimab in advanced cancers. Overall study context: Checkpoint inhibitors had been given previously to 40% of patients.

V shed 8 bases, J shed 5 bases, and the junction held 0 bases outside the gene matches. From germline, CDR1 is ENHRY and CDR2 SYGVKD. This CDR3 contains 11 residues. The repertoire was sequenced with immunoSEQ multiplex PCR; TCRdb's copy has only in-frame clones and lacks some. There are some 68,000 clones in the sample; more than 80% occur only once, and 10% to 13% lies in the top ten. This clonotype was obtained from an adult with an advanced solid tumor such as melanoma, head and neck, liver or kidney cancer. Sequencing was performed on CD4+ or CD8+ T cells sorted from blood, taken in a trial of the OX40 agonist ivuxolimab. The chain is built from TRBV10-3 and TRBJ1-2; TRBD1 agrees at 9 bases. CDR3 sequence (DNA): TGTGCCATCGGACAGGGGTATGGCTACACCTTC. Encoded protein: CAIGQGYGYTF.